Below, 22 T cell receptor beta chains from the same sample are listed, as sequenced in a study of T cells after yellow fever vaccination. From the 5' RACE reads, TCRdb called clonotypes with MiXCR, one entry per CDR3 protein. The sample records around 260,000 distinct CDR3 sequences, approximately 5.2% being singletons. Here the sequenced sample was CD4+ T cells sorted from PBMCs, taken on the day of the yellow fever booster vaccination. Source of these receptors: a young man who received the YFV17D yellow fever vaccine.

In its sample, this clonotype was seen many times. The chain carries TRBV7-9 and TRBJ2-7; 9 bases map to TRBD1. After removal of 10 bases from V and 3 bases from J, the junction contained 7 bases not matched to a gene. Germline V lookup: CDR1 SEHNR, CDR2 FQNEAQ (reference sequence). CDR3 length: 13 amino acids. The CDR3 sequence is CAIPGQGFYEQYF. CDR3 coding DNA: TGTGCCATCCCGGGACAGGGTTTCTACGAGCAGTACTTC.

This clonotype was recorded many times. This sequence joins TRBV4-1 and TRBJ2-1; possible D gene TRBD2, 5 bases. V dropped 3 bases and J dropped 13 bases, with 22 bases sitting between them. The CDR3 totals 15 residues. Germline V gives CDR1 MGHRA, CDR2 YSYEKL. In DNA, the CDR3 is TGCGCCAGCAGCCAGGAGGCACTCGAGGGCGGGTTACAGTTCTTC. It specifies CASSQEALEGGLQFF.

This clonotype has a count of ten or more. This chain connects TRBV29-1 to TRBJ2-5; D is undetermined. The V and J ends lost 4 bases and 6 bases respectively, with 6 bases between them. The CDR3 consists of 10 residues. Germline V gene sequence: CDR1 SQVTM, CDR2 ANQGSEA. The CDR3 region is CSVVRKTQYF. The CDR3 nucleotides are TGCAGCGTTGTCAGGAAGACCCAGTACTTC.

This clonotype was seen a handful of times. The chain combines TRBV28 with TRBJ2-1, with 10 bases lining up with TRBD1. V shed 10 bases and J 2 bases; nucleotides not matched to a gene: 5. The CDR3 loop spans 14 amino acids. CDR1 and CDR2 from the germline V gene are MDHEN and SYDVKM. DNA for the CDR3: TGTGCCACTGGGGGGACAGGGGCCTACAATGAGCAGTTCTTC. This sequence encodes CATGGTGAYNEQFF. The whole variable domain, filled in from reference TRBV28 and TRBJ2-1, reads DVKVTQSSRYLVKRTGEKVFLECVQDMDHENMFWYRQDPGLGLRLIYFSYDVKMKEKGDIPEGYSVSREKKERFSLILESASTNQTSMYLCATGGTGAYNEQFFGPGTRLTVL.

This clonotype has just a few counts. V gene TRBV7-2 combines with J gene TRBJ1-2, with D perhaps matching TRBD1 (5 bases). The CDR3 contains 14 residues. V lost 1 base to trimming and J lost 8 bases, with 14 bases between them. The germline V gene encodes CDR1 SGHTA and CDR2 FQGNSA. This CDR3 reads CASSLDGGEVGYTF. For the CDR3, the DNA is TGTGCCAGCAGCTTAGACGGGGGGGAAGTGGGCTACACCTTC.

This clonotype was observed a handful of times. This may come from a read error, since a much larger clone is one base off. The chain combines TRBV6-5 with TRBJ2-6; D is unclear. Germline values: CDR1 MNHEY, CDR2 SVGAGI. Trimming took off 4 bases at V and 0 bases at J, with 4 bases between the two ends. CDR3 length equals 14 residues. In DNA, the CDR3 is TGTGCCAGCAGTTGGGGCTCTGGGGCCAACGTCCTGACTTTC. Its protein product is CASSWGSGANVLTF.

The chain employs TRBV18 and TRBJ2-5, with D maybe TRBD1 (5 bases). Trimming took off 3 bases at V and 1 base at J, with 9 bases between the two ends. Germline V gives CDR1 KGHSH, CDR2 LQKENI. The CDR3 runs 14 residues. CDR3 sequence reads: CASSPGRAQETQYF. CDR3 coding DNA: TGTGCCAGCTCACCCGGCAGGGCCCAAGAGACCCAGTACTTC. Filled out from reference TRBV18 and TRBJ2-5, the complete variable domain reads NAGVMQNPRHLVRRRGQEARLRCSPMKGHSHVYWYRQLPEEGLKFMVYLQKENIIDESGMPKERFSAEFPKEGPSILRIQQVVRGDSAAYFCASSPGRAQETQYFGPGTRLLVL.

This clonotype was detected only a few times. The V and J genes are TRBV4-3 and TRBJ2-2, with TRBD2 matching 7 bases. V trimming: 2 bases; J trimming: 6 bases; junction bases outside the gene matches: 9. CDR1 LGHNA and CDR2 YSLEER come from the germline V gene. The CDR3 contains 16 residues. This CDR3 reads CASSQRSGLAAGELFF. The CDR3, as DNA: TGCGCCAGCAGCCAAAGATCCGGGCTAGCGGCCGGGGAGCTGTTTTTT.

The gene calls are TRBV9 and TRBJ1-1; D ambiguous. This CDR3 region has 14 residues. Germline values: CDR1 SGDLS, CDR2 YYNGEE. Trimming took 0 bases from V and 6 from J, leaving 12 bases between them. In nucleotides, the CDR3 is TGTGCCAGCAGCGTAGGTCGGCGGTCCCCTGAAGCTTTCTTT. Translating it yields CASSVGRRSPEAFF. The variable domain in full, with the rest retrieved from reference TRBV9 and TRBJ1-1, is DSGVTQTPKHLITATGQRVTLRCSPRSGDLSVYWYQQSLDQGLQFLIQYYNGEERAKGNILERFSAQQFPDLHSELNLSSLELGDSALYFCASSVGRRSPEAFFGQGTRLTVV.

There are a few counts of this clonotype. The chain recombines TRBV6-6 with TRBJ1-5; maybe TRBD1 (5 bases). Germline V gene sequence: CDR1 MNHNY, CDR2 SVGAGI (reference sequence). The length of the CDR3 is 14 residues. V lost 2 bases and J lost 3, with 8 bases in between. The CDR3 protein is CASSYGGINQPQHF. The CDR3 coding sequence is TGTGCCAGCAGTTACGGGGGAATCAATCAGCCCCAGCATTTT.

Details on this clonotype: This could be a read error, since a much larger clone is one nucleotide away. V is TRBV27 and J is TRBJ2-5; D ambiguous. The CDR3 consists of 13 residues. Germline CDR1 is MNHEY and CDR2 is SMNVEV (reference sequence). The V gene lost 1 base and the J gene lost 2 bases, with 5 bases spanning the gap. The CDR3 sequence: CASSLYRQETQYF. The CDR3 DNA is TGTGCCAGCAGTTTATACAGACAAGAGACCCAGTACTTC.

The chain carries TRBV5-1 and TRBJ1-2; TRBD1 agrees at 9 bases. The ends lost 0 bases at V and 5 bases at J; junction bases unmatched: 8. CDR3 length: 16 residues. Per the germline V gene, CDR1 is SGHRS and CDR2 is YFSETQ. CDR3 protein: CASSLVTGGAGYGYTF. As DNA, the CDR3 is TGCGCCAGCAGCTTGGTTACAGGGGGCGCAGGTTATGGCTACACCTTC.

This clonotype was recorded at least ten times. The chain has TRBV4-3 and TRBJ2-3; TRBD1 matches 7 bases. The CDR3 totals 14 residues. V lost 3 bases, J lost 8 bases, and 8 bases stayed unmatched. Germline V gene sequence: CDR1 LGHNA, CDR2 YSLEER. CDR3 in DNA: TGCGCCAGCAGCCAGGGCCTGACAGGGCTTACGCAGTATTTT. Its translation: CASSQGLTGLTQYF.

This clonotype was counted a few times. The chain has TRBV12-3 or TRBV12-4 and TRBJ1-5; the match to TRBD1 covers 8 bases. This CDR3 contains 14 residues. V shed 3 bases and J 6 bases; nucleotides not matched to a gene: 4. This CDR3 reads CASSFGDRPQPQHF. The CDR3 nucleotides are TGTGCCAGCAGTTTTGGGGACAGGCCTCAGCCCCAGCATTTT.

V gene TRBV9 combines with J gene TRBJ2-1; TRBD2 agrees at 8 bases. The V gene end was trimmed by 0 bases and the J gene end by 2 bases; junction bases not matched to a gene: 4. The CDR3 contains 16 residues. CDR1 SGDLS and CDR2 YYNGEE come from the germline V gene. DNA of the CDR3: TGTGCCAGCAGCGTAGCGGGGGGGCCCACCTACAATGAGCAGTTCTTC. Its translation is CASSVAGGPTYNEQFF. The variable domain in full, with the rest retrieved from reference TRBV9 and TRBJ2-1, is DSGVTQTPKHLITATGQRVTLRCSPRSGDLSVYWYQQSLDQGLQFLIQYYNGEERAKGNILERFSAQQFPDLHSELNLSSLELGDSALYFCASSVAGGPTYNEQFFGPGTRLTVL.

This clonotype was found a few times. V gene TRBV12-3 or TRBV12-4 combines with J gene TRBJ1-2, with a tentative D call TRBD1 (5 bases). The V gene lost 4 bases and the J gene lost 3 bases, with 6 bases spanning the gap. CDR3 length: 12 amino acids. The CDR3 spells CASSWGDYGYTF. The DNA for the CDR3 is TGTGCCAGCAGTTGGGGGGACTATGGCTACACCTTC.

This clonotype has ten or more counts. The chain joins TRBV15 to TRBJ1-2; TRBD1 aligns across 7 bases. The CDR3 totals 12 residues. V lost 5 bases to trimming and J lost 5 bases; unmatched junction nucleotides: 2. Germline lookup yields CDR1 LNHNV and CDR2 YYDKDF (reference sequence). DNA for the CDR3: TGTGCCACCAGCCGACAGGGTTATGGCTACACCTTC. Translating it yields CATSRQGYGYTF.

This clonotype came up a few times. The chain links TRBV14 to TRBJ2-5; D uncertain. The CDR3 is made up of 13 amino acids. V lost 1 base to trimming and J lost 6 bases, with 9 bases between them. Per the germline V gene, CDR1 is SGHDN and CDR2 is FVKESK. CDR3 sequence reads: CASSQAVFQTQYF. The CDR3, as DNA: TGTGCCAGCAGCCAAGCGGTCTTCCAGACCCAGTACTTC.

The V call is TRBV7-9, the J call TRBJ1-6; a possible D gene is TRBD1 (6 bases). CDR3 length: 15 residues. Trimming removed 3 bases from V and 5 bases from J, with 11 bases in between. Germline lookup yields CDR1 SEHNR and CDR2 FQNEAQ (reference sequence). DNA of the CDR3: TGTGCCAGCAGCTTTGAGGGGGAGGATAATTCACCCCTCCACTTT. Its translation is CASSFEGEDNSPLHF.

The gene calls are TRBV5-1 and TRBJ2-7; D unclear. Germline V gene lookup returns CDR1 SGHRS and CDR2 YFSETQ. Trimming shortened V by 0 bases and J by 3 bases, and 4 bases separated the two germline ends. This CDR3 contains 12 residues. The CDR3 protein is CASSLGLYEQYF. In DNA, the CDR3 is TGCGCCAGCAGCTTGGGACTCTACGAGCAGTACTTC.

The V and J genes are TRBV7-2 and TRBJ1-2; weak D call: TRBD1 (5 bases). The CDR3 has 15 amino acids. Germline loops: CDR1 SGHTA, CDR2 FQGNSA. V dropped 5 bases and J dropped 6 bases, with 19 bases sitting between them. In DNA form, the CDR3 reads TGTGCCAGCAGCCCACTCCTGGGGCGCAGAGATGGCTACACCTTC. Encoded protein: CASSPLLGRRDGYTF.

This clonotype showed up many times. CDR3 loop: CSAGEAAATNEKLFF. The CDR3 DNA sequence: TGCAGCGCAGGGGAGGCCGCCGCAACTAATGAAAAACTGTTTTTT. The V gene is TRBV29-1, the J gene TRBJ1-4, with D perhaps matching TRBD1 (6 bases). V lost 7 bases, J lost 0 bases, and 15 bases lay in between. Per the germline V gene, CDR1 is SQVTM and CDR2 is ANQGSEA. The CDR3 contains 15 residues. Full variable domain (missing parts from reference TRBV29-1 and TRBJ1-4): SAVISQKPSRDICQRGTSLTIQCQVDSQVTMMFWYRQQPGQSLTLIATANQGSEATYESGFVIDKFPISRPNLTFSTLTVSNMSPEDSSIYLCSAGEAAATNEKLFFGSGTQLSVL.